The subject of this entry is one T cell receptor (beta chain). Antigen specificity is unknown. This specimen comes from a study of identical twins. Broader study findings: Donors were not followed over many years; analysis was cross-sectional. Invariant T cells like MAIT and iNKT could partly confound the zero-insertion analyses.

A template switching step contributed a universal primer site, while unique molecular identifiers were present in the cDNA. In TCRdb, the 5' RACE reads were re-called with MiXCR into one record per CDR3 protein. The sample shows a few hundred thousand distinct CDR3 sequences, approximately 13% of them seen only once. The same sample was also used in a study of yellow fever vaccine responses in identical twins.

What was sequenced was CD8+ T cells sorted from blood. The sequence derives from a woman between 18 and 29 years old in good health.

The CDR3 region is CATSWETGNTEAFF. The CDR3 DNA is TGTGCCACCAGCTGGGAGACAGGGAACACTGAAGCTTTCTTT. The chain has TRBV15 and TRBJ1-1; D might be TRBD1 (6 bases). V lost 5 bases and J lost 1, with 11 bases in between. The CDR3 runs 14 residues. In germline, CDR1 is LNHNV, CDR2 YYDKDF (reference sequence). Combining the CDR3 with reference TRBV15 and TRBJ1-1 gives the whole variable domain DAMVIQNPRYQVTQFGKPVTLSCSQTLNHNVMYWYQQKSSQAPKLLFHYYDKDFNNEADTPDNFQSRRPNTSFCFLDIRSPGLGDTAMYLCATSWETGNTEAFFGQGTRLTVV.